These 21 T cell receptor beta chains were all obtained from the same sample, sequenced in a study of graft-versus-host responses after intestinal transplantation (dated by TCRdb to the early 2020s). Explained via the paper, the time point label denotes: cells obtained before transplantation from donor or recipient. Libraries were constructed by the immunoSEQ multiplex PCR assay. The table was pulled from immuneACCESS by TCRdb, which kept in-frame rearrangements only. Such tables lose some clones; where checked, under half of the loss comes from unresolved V genes, and the rest has no known cause. The sample includes tens of thousands of clones, with roughly 82% observed a single time. Over 0.8% of the sample is held by the ten biggest clonotypes. Their recognized antigens are unknown. The sample in question was unstimulated CD8+ T cells sorted from spleen or lymph node cells, obtained before transplant. The source of these receptors is a human donor who was the organ donor for an intestinal transplant.

This chain connects TRBV5-5 to TRBJ2-7; TRBD1 matches 11 bases. CDR3 length equals 14 residues. The ends lost 4 bases at V and 3 bases at J; junction bases unmatched: 3. Germline V gene lookup returns CDR1 SGHKS and CDR2 YYEKEE (reference sequence). In DNA, the CDR3 is TGTGCCAGCAGCACCGGGACAGGGGGCTACGAGCAGTACTTC. Translation gives CASSTGTGGYEQYF. The whole variable domain, filled in from reference TRBV5-5 and TRBJ2-7, reads DAGVTQSPTHLIKTRGQQVTLRCSPISGHKSVSWYQQVLGQGPQFIFQYYEKEERGRGNFPDRFSARQFPNYSSELNVNALLLGDSALYLCASSTGTGGYEQYFGPGTRLTVT.

The genes are TRBV10-1 and TRBJ2-5, with 7 bases matching TRBD2. Gene TRBJ2-7 matches the end of the DNA better, so the J call may be wrong. The germline gives CDR1 WNHNN, CDR2 SYGVQD (reference sequence). This CDR3 has 18 residues. The CDR3 spells CASSGPLSGIGERYEQYF. DNA for the CDR3: TGCGCCAGCAGTGGCCCCTTGAGCGGGATCGGCGAAAGGTACGAGCAGTACTTC.

In regard to this clone: The sample carries other DNA sequences with the same CDR3. This rearrangement joins TRBV1 to TRBJ2-1; TRBD2, as called in the table, went unchecked against the DNA. TRBV1 is an annotated pseudogene. The CDR3 is 18 amino acids. The DNA for the CDR3 is TGCACCAGCAGCCAGGAGCGGCTAGCGGGGGGCCGACACAATGAGCAGTTCTTC. Its protein is CTSSQERLAGGRHNEQFF.

The genes are TRBV29-1 and TRBJ2-5; the D call may be TRBD1 or TRBD2 (6 bases each). The germline V and J ends were trimmed by 3 bases and 5 bases, with 19 bases remaining between them. Germline CDR1 is SQVTM and CDR2 is ANQGSEA. The CDR3 has 15 amino acids. The CDR3 sequence is CSVEVGGREVETQYF. The CDR3 region has the DNA TGCAGCGTTGAGGTTGGGGGCAGGGAGGTGGAGACCCAGTACTTC.

CDR3 sequence reads: CASSDQNGETQYF. CDR3 sequence (DNA): TGTGCCAGCAGTGATCAAAACGGAGAGACCCAGTACTTC. V usage is TRBV2 and J usage is TRBJ2-5; D call uncertain. Germline loops: CDR1 SNHLY, CDR2 FYNNEI. The CDR3 runs to 13 residues. V lost 3 bases to trimming and J lost 4 bases, with 9 bases between them.

This clone was detected a few times. The chain has TRBV28 and TRBJ1-3; D is uncertain. This CDR3 has 14 residues. Germline V CDR1 and CDR2: MDHEN, SYDVKM. Trimming removed 3 bases from V and 2 bases from J, with 8 bases in between. The CDR3 loop reads CASSLGEAGNTIYF. CDR3 coding DNA: TGTGCCAGCAGTTTGGGCGAGGCTGGAAACACCATATATTTT. The entire variable domain, with the rest obtained from reference TRBV28 and TRBJ1-3, is as follows: DVKVTQSSRYLVKRTGEKVFLECVQDMDHENMFWYRQDPGLGLRLIYFSYDVKMKEKGDIPEGYSVSREKKERFSLILESASTNQTSMYLCASSLGEAGNTIYFGEGSWLTVV.

This clone was recorded once. The V and J genes are TRBV19 and TRBJ1-1; 7 bases fit TRBD1. Unmatched junction bases numbered 15, after V lost 3 bases and J lost 5 bases. The V gene's germline CDR1 is LNHDA and CDR2 SQIVND (reference sequence). CDR3 size: 17 residues. CDR3 coding DNA: TGTGCCAGTAGTATCTGGGCAGGGGGGACTAGGTGGACTGAAGCTTTCTTT. It yields the protein CASSIWAGGTRWTEAFF.

This clone came up a few times. The rearrangement links TRBV4-1 to TRBJ1-2, with D tentatively TRBD1 (6 bases). This CDR3 is built from 14 residues. CDR1 and CDR2 from the germline V gene are MGHRA and YSYEKL. V gave up 4 bases and J gave up 4 bases, with 13 bases separating them. The CDR3 sequence: CASSPGGGAYGYTF. For the CDR3, the DNA is TGCGCCAGCAGCCCCGGGGGGGGCGCCTATGGCTACACCTTC.

V and J are TRBV11-3 and TRBJ2-4; a weak D match, TRBD2 (6 bases). Germline V lookup: CDR1 SGHNT, CDR2 YENEEA. CDR3 length equals 15 residues. Trimming removed 5 bases from V and 0 bases from J, with 11 bases in between. DNA of the CDR3: TGTGCCAGCAGCCTGACTAGTTTAGCCAAAAACATTCAGTACTTC. It codes for CASSLTSLAKNIQYF.

V is TRBV21-1 and J is TRBJ1-5; TRBD1, the D gene given by the table, was not confirmed from the DNA. TRBV21-1 is a documented pseudogene. This CDR3 is built from 16 residues. CDR3 residues: CASSKAQGTGCQPQHF. The CDR3 bases are TGTGCCAGCAGCAAAGCTCAGGGGACAGGGTGTCAGCCCCAGCATTTT.

This clone was seen once. The chain employs TRBV10-1 and TRBJ2-5, with D perhaps matching TRBD1 (5 bases). The better agreement between TRBJ2-7 and the DNA end casts doubt on the J call. This CDR3 is built from 13 residues. Per the germline V gene, CDR1 is WNHNN and CDR2 is SYGVQD (reference sequence). CDR3 nucleotide sequence: TGCGCCAGCAGTGAGTCGGCAGGGTACGAGCAGTACTTC. Translated, it gives CASSESAGYEQYF.

The V gene is TRBV27, the J gene TRBJ1-1; possible D gene TRBD1, 6 bases. With 0 bases removed from V and 7 bases from J, the gap between germline ends came to 12 bases. The CDR3 is 14 residues long. The germline CDR1 and CDR2 sequences are MNHEY and SMNVEV (reference sequence). CDR3 protein: CASSLSRGTYEAFF. DNA for the CDR3: TGTGCCAGCAGTTTATCGCGCGGGACATATGAAGCTTTCTTT.

The rearrangement links TRBV27 to TRBJ1-5; 8 bases fit TRBD1. The junction had 7 bases not matched to a gene; V was cut back by 6 bases and J by 0 bases. The CDR3 totals 16 residues. Germline V CDR1 and CDR2: MNHEY, SMNVEV (reference sequence). The chain's CDR3 is CASRETGGYSNQPQHF. The CDR3 DNA reads TGTGCCAGCAGAGAAACAGGGGGATATAGCAATCAGCCCCAGCATTTT.

The chain couples TRBV30 to TRBJ2-5; D is possibly TRBD1 or TRBD2 (5 bases each). Germline CDR1 is GTSNPN and CDR2 is SVGIG (reference sequence). CDR3 length: 15 residues. Trimming stripped 0 bases from V and 0 bases from J, with 11 bases between. In nucleotides, the CDR3 is TGTGCCTGGAGTGTGGGACGGGGCTACCAAGAGACCCAGTACTTC. Translation gives CAWSVGRGYQETQYF.

The chain combines TRBV19 with TRBJ2-2; D not resolved. The CDR3 consists of 12 residues. From germline, CDR1 is LNHDA and CDR2 SQIVND (reference sequence). V dropped 6 bases and J dropped 6 bases, with 8 bases sitting between them. CDR3 coding DNA: TGTGCCAGTAGCTATTCAGCCGGGGAGCTGTTTTTT. Translation gives CASSYSAGELFF.

This clone was detected only a few times. The V and J genes are TRBV6-1 and TRBJ1-2; the D is unclear. Germline values: CDR1 MNHNS, CDR2 SASEGT. Trimming took off 1 base at V and 4 bases at J, with 13 bases between the two ends. The CDR3 runs to 15 residues. The CDR3 nucleotides are TGTGCCAGCAGTGAAGATTTGGGTACAGCCTATGGCTACACCTTC. As protein: CASSEDLGTAYGYTF.

The rearrangement links TRBV27 to TRBJ2-7, with a weak D call TRBD1 (6 bases). Germline V gene sequence: CDR1 MNHEY, CDR2 SMNVEV (reference sequence). This CDR3 is built from 15 residues. The V and J ends lost 7 bases and 0 bases respectively, with 16 bases between them. CDR3 nucleotide sequence: TGTGCCAGCAACGAAAGGGCCAGGGGCTCCTACGAGCAGTACTTC. Translated, it gives CASNERARGSYEQYF.

The V call is TRBV7-6, the J call TRBJ2-2, with D perhaps being TRBD1 or TRBD2 (7 bases each). Germline values: CDR1 SGHVS, CDR2 FNYEAQ. V lost 7 bases, J lost 4 bases, and 16 bases lay in between. The CDR3 runs 15 residues. In nucleotides, the CDR3 is TGTGCCAGCACCACGCAGGGGGGGAGCACCGGGGAGCTGTTTTTT. This codes for CASTTQGGSTGELFF.

This clone was picked up a small number of times. CDR3 amino acids: CASSELAGSYEQYF. The DNA of the CDR3 is TGTGCCAGCAGTGAACTAGCGGGCTCCTACGAGCAGTACTTC. The chain employs TRBV6-1 and TRBJ2-7, with TRBD2 identical over 8 bases. Germline values: CDR1 MNHNS, CDR2 SASEGT. The length of the CDR3 is 14 residues. J lost 0 bases, V lost 2 bases, and 0 bases had no gene match.

This clone has just a few counts. The chain combines TRBV5-1 with TRBJ2-7; the D gene is possibly TRBD2 (6 bases). CDR3 length: 16 residues. The V end was cut by 3 bases, the J end by 0 bases, with 16 bases between. CDR1 SGHRS and CDR2 YFSETQ come from the germline V gene. For the CDR3, the DNA is TGCGCCAGCAGCTCAACGGGGGACCCCAGCTCCTACGAGCAGTACTTC. Protein product: CASSSTGDPSSYEQYF. The full variable domain, in which reference TRBV5-1 and TRBJ2-7 provide the parts outside the CDR3, is KAGVTQTPRYLIKTRGQQVTLSCSPISGHRSVSWYQQTPGQGLQFLFEYFSETQRNKGNFPGRFSGRQFSNSRSEMNVSTLELGDSALYLCASSSTGDPSSYEQYFGPGTRLTVT.

This clone was seen once. The rearrangement joins TRBV4-1 to TRBJ2-7, with 12 bases that match TRBD1. Germline V gene sequence: CDR1 MGHRA, CDR2 YSYEKL. Trimming removed 1 base from V and 3 bases from J; junction bases left unmatched: 4. This CDR3 spans 16 amino acids. CDR3 DNA sequence: TGCGCCAGCAGCCAAGCCGGGACAGGGGGCTTCTACGAGCAGTACTTC. As protein: CASSQAGTGGFYEQYF.